A single sample gave rise to the 10 T cell receptor beta chains below, sequenced in a study of a mutant IDH1 vaccine in newly diagnosed glioma. Regarding time point: week 47, end of study. The investigators gave 300 ug of mutant IDH1 20-mer peptide in each vaccine dose, together with topical imiquimod. Their antigens remain unidentified. Profiling relied on immunoSEQ multiplex PCR, and the TCRdb table lists in-frame clones only, not all of them. The sample carries 55,000 to 65,000 clones, about 80% recorded once. Sequences were derived from PBMCs, sampled from a glioma patient whose treatment included an IDH1 peptide vaccine. The receptors originated from a man in his fifties or sixties with glioma.

This clone came up once. The chain joins TRBV19 to TRBJ1-1; D is ambiguous. Trimming took 4 bases from V and 2 from J, leaving 8 bases between them. Germline lookup yields CDR1 LNHDA and CDR2 SQIVND (reference sequence). The CDR3 has 13 amino acids. In DNA, the CDR3 is TGTGCCAGTAGTAAGGAGGGAAACACTGAAGCTTTCTTT. Amino acid sequence: CASSKEGNTEAFF.

The V call is TRBV5-4, the J call TRBJ1-6, with D perhaps matching TRBD1 (6 bases). Germline loops: CDR1 SGHNT, CDR2 YYREEE (reference sequence). Trimming shortened V by 1 base and J by 7 bases, and 9 bases separated the two germline ends. CDR3 size: 14 residues. The CDR3 DNA is TGTGCCAGCAGCTTGAGCACAGGGAATTCACCCCTCCACTTT. Protein: CASSLSTGNSPLHF.

The chain has TRBV7-9 and TRBJ1-1, with D tentatively TRBD1 (6 bases). Looked up from germline, CDR1 is SEHNR and CDR2 is FQNEAQ (reference sequence). V lost 9 bases and J 5 bases, leaving 16 bases between the germline ends. The CDR3 has 13 amino acids. CDR3 in DNA: TGTGCCAGTAGTAGACAGGAAGGGACTGAAGCTTTCTTT. Its protein product is CASSRQEGTEAFF.

The J gene is TRBJ1-5, the V gene TRBV19; the D gene is possibly TRBD1 (5 bases). The germline gives CDR1 LNHDA, CDR2 SQIVND (reference sequence). Trimming removed 10 bases at V and 0 bases at J, with 16 bases between. The CDR3 runs 15 residues. The CDR3 DNA follows: TGTGCCACCAGGGACGGACCATATAGCAATCAGCCCCAGCATTTT. It translates to CATRDGPYSNQPQHF.

The rearrangement joins TRBV5-4 to TRBJ1-1; D is undetermined. The CDR3 extends over 11 amino acids. Trimming removed 0 bases at V and 8 bases at J, with 5 bases between. CDR1 is SGHNT and CDR2 is YYREEE in the germline V gene (reference sequence). The CDR3 reads CASSLGREAFF. The CDR3 region has the DNA TGTGCCAGCAGCTTGGGAAGGGAAGCTTTCTTT.

The rearrangement links TRBV4-2 to TRBJ2-1; 9 nucleotides line up with TRBD2. The CDR3 is 14 amino acids. V lost 7 bases and J lost 6; bases outside the gene matches: 7. The germline V gene has CDR1 LGHNA and CDR2 YNFKEQ. CDR3 nucleotides: TGTGCCAGCACCCAGCGGGGGGTCACCAATGAGCAGTTCTTC. This sequence encodes CASTQRGVTNEQFF.

CDR3 in DNA: TGTGCCAGCAGCTTAGCGCTAAGTCGGGTACCTAACAATGAGCAGTTCTTC. It translates to CASSLALSRVPNNEQFF. This sequence joins TRBV7-6 and TRBJ2-1; D gene ambiguous. Trimming took off 0 bases at V and 5 bases at J, with 17 bases between the two ends. CDR3 length: 17 amino acids. CDR1 SGHVS and CDR2 FNYEAQ come from the germline V gene.

The chain has TRBV6-5 and TRBJ2-7; D is undetermined. Germline V CDR1 and CDR2: MNHEY, SVGAGI. This CDR3 has 13 residues. Trimming shortened V by 2 bases and J by 1 base, and 6 bases separated the two germline ends. CDR3 in amino acids: CASSYAVSYEQYF. DNA of the CDR3: TGTGCCAGCAGTTACGCGGTTTCCTACGAGCAGTACTTC.

The chain couples TRBV25-1 to TRBJ2-5, with TRBD2 matching 7 bases. With 6 bases clipped from V and 5 bases from J, the junction kept 15 bases outside the gene matches. CDR1 and CDR2 from the germline V gene are MGHDK and SYGVNS. The CDR3 sequence is 16 residues long. The chain's CDR3 is CASRQGMSGEGETQYF. As DNA, the CDR3 is TGTGCCAGCAGGCAAGGAATGAGCGGGGAAGGGGAGACCCAGTACTTC.

The rearrangement links TRBV11-2 to TRBJ2-7, with D possibly TRBD2 on 6 matching bases. Trimming stripped 1 base from V and 6 bases from J, with 16 bases between. The V gene's germline CDR1 is SGHAT and CDR2 FQNNGV. There are 15 residues in the CDR3. In nucleotides, the CDR3 is TGTGCCAGCAGCTTAGGTTGGGATGGGGGAGGCGAGCAGTACTTC. It translates to CASSLGWDGGGEQYF.